The sequence of this T cell receptor beta chain was determined in a study of blood T cells in healthy people across ages. Sample-barcoded 5' priming and a J-beta primer mix drove a second PCR of about 7 to 11 cycles. TCRdb re-called the 5' RACE reads with MiXCR, one entry per CDR3 protein. The data show about 800,000 distinct CDR3 sequences, with 25% seen just once and under 4.5% held by the top ten. CDR3 length equals 14 residues. Germline V gene lookup returns CDR1 SEHNR and CDR2 FQNEAQ (reference sequence). Trimming cost V 4 bases and J 6 bases; bases outside gene matches: 5. The sample was also linked to a second study, of T cells of mothers and their children. This second study notes: Nine systemically healthy Caucasian donors: three mothers, six children. The whole RNA yield was converted to cDNA, around 1.4 ug per 15 ul.

The clonotype was recovered from a boy aged 10-17 years in good health. The specimen was blood. The V and J genes are TRBV7-9 and TRBJ1-5; 8 nucleotides line up with TRBD1. The CDR3 nucleotides are TGTGCCAGCAGCTCCCAGGGGGCAGGTCAGCCCCAGCATTTT. Its translation is CASSSQGAGQPQHF.